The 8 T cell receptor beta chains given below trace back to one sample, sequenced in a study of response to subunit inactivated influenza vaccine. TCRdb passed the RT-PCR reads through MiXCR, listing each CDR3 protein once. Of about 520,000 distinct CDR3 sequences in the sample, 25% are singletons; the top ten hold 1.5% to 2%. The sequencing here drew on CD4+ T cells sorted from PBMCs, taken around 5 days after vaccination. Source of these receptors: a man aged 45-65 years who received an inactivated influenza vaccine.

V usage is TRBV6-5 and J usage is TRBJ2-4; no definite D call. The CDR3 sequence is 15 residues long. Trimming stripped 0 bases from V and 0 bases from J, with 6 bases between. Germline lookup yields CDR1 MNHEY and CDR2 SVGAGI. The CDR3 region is CASSYSFRAKNIQYF. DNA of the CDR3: TGTGCCAGCAGTTACTCCTTTCGAGCCAAAAACATTCAGTACTTC.

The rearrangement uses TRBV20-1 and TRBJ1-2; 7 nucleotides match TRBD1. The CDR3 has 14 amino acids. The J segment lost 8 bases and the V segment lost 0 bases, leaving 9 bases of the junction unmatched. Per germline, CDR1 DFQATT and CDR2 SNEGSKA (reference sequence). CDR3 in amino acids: CSARDGRGRLGYTF. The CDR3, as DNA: TGCAGTGCTAGAGATGGGAGGGGGCGCTTGGGCTACACCTTC.

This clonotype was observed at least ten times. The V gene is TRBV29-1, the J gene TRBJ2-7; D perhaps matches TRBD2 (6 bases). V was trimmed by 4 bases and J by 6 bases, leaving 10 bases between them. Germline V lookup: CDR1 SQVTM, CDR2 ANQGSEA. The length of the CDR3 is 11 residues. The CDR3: CSVGRDSEQYF. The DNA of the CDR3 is TGCAGCGTTGGGCGGGACTCCGAGCAGTACTTC.

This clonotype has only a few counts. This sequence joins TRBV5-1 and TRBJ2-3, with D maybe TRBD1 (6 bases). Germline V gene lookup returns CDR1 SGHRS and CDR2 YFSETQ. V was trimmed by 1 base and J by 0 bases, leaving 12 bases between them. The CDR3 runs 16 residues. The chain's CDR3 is CASSLWGQPSTDTQYF. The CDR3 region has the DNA TGCGCCAGCAGCTTGTGGGGGCAGCCCAGCACAGATACGCAGTATTTT.

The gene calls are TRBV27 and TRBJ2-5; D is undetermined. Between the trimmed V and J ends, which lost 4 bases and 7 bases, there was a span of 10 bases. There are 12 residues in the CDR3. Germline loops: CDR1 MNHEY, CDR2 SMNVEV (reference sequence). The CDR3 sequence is CASSSPPGTQYF. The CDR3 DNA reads TGTGCCAGCAGTTCACCTCCGGGGACCCAGTACTTC.

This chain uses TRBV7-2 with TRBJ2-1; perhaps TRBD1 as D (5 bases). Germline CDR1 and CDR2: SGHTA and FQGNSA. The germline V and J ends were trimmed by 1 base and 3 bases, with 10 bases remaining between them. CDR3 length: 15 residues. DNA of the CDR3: TGTGCCAGCAGCTTAGACAGGAACATCTACAATGAGCAGTTCTTC. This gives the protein CASSLDRNIYNEQFF.

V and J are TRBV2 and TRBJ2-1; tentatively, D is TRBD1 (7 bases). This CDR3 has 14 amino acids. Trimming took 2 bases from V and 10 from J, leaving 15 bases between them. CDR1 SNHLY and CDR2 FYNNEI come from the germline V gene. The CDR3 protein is CASSERQGGGEQFF. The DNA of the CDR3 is TGTGCCAGCAGTGAAAGGCAGGGGGGTGGAGAGCAGTTCTTC.

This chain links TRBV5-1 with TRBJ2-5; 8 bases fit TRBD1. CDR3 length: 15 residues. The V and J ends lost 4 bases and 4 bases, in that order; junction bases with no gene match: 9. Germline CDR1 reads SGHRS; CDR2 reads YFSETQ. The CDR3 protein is CASSPSGQGSETQYF. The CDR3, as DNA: TGCGCCAGCAGCCCATCCGGACAGGGTTCAGAGACCCAGTACTTC.